Each of the 16 T cell receptor beta chains below was sequenced from the same sample in a study of T-cell reconstitution after alpha-beta-depleted transplantation in children. Preparation of the TCRbeta library was carried out with unique molecular identifiers. MiXCR was run by TCRdb on the PCR reads, yielding one entry per CDR3 protein. The sample lists 200,000 or so distinct CDR3 sequences; 6.6% were seen once. The specimen was PBMCs, collected before TCRalphabeta/CD19-depleted stem cell transplant. These receptors all stem from a boy between 2 and 10 years old with acute lymphoblastic leukemia, due to receive a stem cell transplant.

Many counts were recorded for this clonotype. The chain uses TRBV29-1 and TRBJ2-7, with 8 bases lining up with TRBD1. The ends lost 4 bases at V and 2 bases at J; junction bases unmatched: 4. From germline, CDR1 is SQVTM and CDR2 ANQGSEA. There are 13 residues in the CDR3. The CDR3 nucleotides are TGCAGCGTTGCTCCGGGACAGGCCTACGAGCAGTACTTC. Its protein is CSVAPGQAYEQYF.

This clonotype was counted a few times. The J gene is TRBJ1-4, the V gene TRBV6-5; D might be TRBD1 (6 bases). Germline CDR1 reads MNHEY; CDR2 reads SVGAGI. The ends were cut back, 0 bases at V and 7 bases at J, with 15 bases in the middle. CDR3 length: 16 amino acids. In nucleotides, the CDR3 is TGTGCCAGCAGTTACTCACCAGGGGCCTTGGGTGAAAAACTGTTTTTT. Amino acid sequence: CASSYSPGALGEKLFF.

This clonotype was counted only a few times. The V and J genes are TRBV5-1 and TRBJ2-1, with TRBD1 matching 10 bases. The CDR3 is made up of 16 amino acids. Germline-derived CDR1 and CDR2 are SGHRS and YFSETQ. With V trimmed by 4 bases and J by 4 bases, 8 bases remained unmatched. The CDR3 is CASSIGQGGPYNEQFF. As DNA, the CDR3 is TGCGCCAGCAGCATTGGACAGGGGGGACCGTACAATGAGCAGTTCTTC.

This clonotype was recorded many times. The genes are TRBV28 and TRBJ2-7; 7 bases match TRBD2. The CDR3 is 15 residues long. V lost 6 bases, J lost 4 bases, and 12 bases stayed unmatched. Per the germline V gene, CDR1 is MDHEN and CDR2 is SYDVKM. The DNA for the CDR3 is TGTGCCAGCAGGATGTCGGGCAGCGGGGATTACGAGCAGTACTTC. This translates into CASRMSGSGDYEQYF. Complete variable domain (other parts from reference TRBV28 and TRBJ2-7): DVKVTQSSRYLVKRTGEKVFLECVQDMDHENMFWYRQDPGLGLRLIYFSYDVKMKEKGDIPEGYSVSREKKERFSLILESASTNQTSMYLCASRMSGSGDYEQYFGPGTRLTVT.

J is TRBJ2-7 and V is TRBV5-5; 8 nucleotides align to TRBD2. Germline CDR1 and CDR2: SGHKS and YYEKEE (reference sequence). The V segment lost 4 bases and the J segment 2 bases; nucleotides outside the gene matches: 5. This CDR3 is built from 14 residues. CDR3 region: CASSPGGTAYEQYF. CDR3 nucleotide sequence: TGTGCCAGCAGCCCGGGGGGGACGGCCTACGAGCAGTACTTC.

This clonotype was counted ten times or more. The chain combines TRBV20-1 with TRBJ2-2; TRBD1 matches at 7 bases. V shed 5 bases and J 1 base; nucleotides not matched to a gene: 4. Germline lookup yields CDR1 DFQATT and CDR2 SNEGSKA (reference sequence). This CDR3 has 14 amino acids. CDR3 DNA: TGCAGTGCTCAAGGGGGCCTGAACACCGGGGAGCTGTTTTTT. It translates to CSAQGGLNTGELFF.

There are many counts of this clonotype. This chain links TRBV20-1 with TRBJ1-1; D call uncertain. V dropped 1 base and J dropped 0 bases, with 6 bases sitting between them. Germline CDR1 is DFQATT and CDR2 is SNEGSKA (reference sequence). CDR3 length: 13 residues. CDR3 sequence (DNA): TGCAGTGCTAGAGCCGGGTTGAACACTGAAGCTTTCTTT. This codes for CSARAGLNTEAFF.

V is TRBV11-2 and J is TRBJ2-5; D unresolved. The CDR3 sequence is 15 residues long. V was clipped by 3 bases and J by 2 bases, with 13 bases between them. Germline V gene sequence: CDR1 SGHAT, CDR2 FQNNGV. This CDR3 reads CASSFVPSSQETQYF. The CDR3 region has the DNA TGTGCCAGCAGCTTTGTTCCGTCAAGTCAAGAGACCCAGTACTTC.

CDR3 bases: TGTGCCGAAAGCCCATTGTTGGGCGCTGGAAACACCATATATTTT. Translating gives CAESPLLGAGNTIYF. The V and J genes are TRBV7-2 and TRBJ1-3, with D uncertain. The ends were cut back, 11 bases at V and 2 bases at J, with 19 bases in the middle. Germline CDR1 and CDR2: SGHTA and FQGNSA. The CDR3 covers 15 residues.

The rearrangement joins TRBV5-5 to TRBJ2-7; D call uncertain. Between the trimmed V and J ends, which lost 1 base and 3 bases, there was a span of 8 bases. The CDR3 extends over 13 amino acids. In germline, CDR1 is SGHKS, CDR2 YYEKEE (reference sequence). The CDR3 protein is CASSLSHLYEQYF. The CDR3 nucleotides are TGTGCCAGCAGCTTGTCCCATCTCTACGAGCAGTACTTC.

This clonotype was recorded at least ten times. The chain combines TRBV27 with TRBJ1-5; the match to TRBD1 covers 7 bases. The CDR3 sequence is 14 residues long. Trimming took 6 bases from V and 3 from J; bases not matched to a gene: 5. The germline CDR1 and CDR2 sequences are MNHEY and SMNVEV (reference sequence). The chain's CDR3 is CASSDRVFNQPQHF. The DNA for the CDR3 is TGTGCCAGCAGCGACAGGGTCTTCAATCAGCCCCAGCATTTT.

V and J are TRBV7-8 and TRBJ2-3, with unresolved D. The length of the CDR3 is 13 residues. In germline, CDR1 is SGHVS, CDR2 FQNEAQ. Trimming left V 1 base short and J 4 bases short, with 6 bases between. CDR3 coding DNA: TGTGCCAGCAGCTTAGTAGAGTCAGATACGCAGTATTTT. This encodes CASSLVESDTQYF.

Regarding this clonotype: A much bigger clone sits one base away, suggesting this may be a read error. V gene TRBV18 combines with J gene TRBJ2-1; 9 nucleotides align to TRBD2. This CDR3 is 17 amino acids long. Germline V gene lookup returns CDR1 KGHSH and CDR2 LQKENI. The CDR3 nucleotides read TGTTCCAGCTCACCATGGCAGCGGGAGGTTTCCTACAATGAGCAGTTCTTC. It translates to CSSSPWQREVSYNEQFF.

This clonotype was seen at least ten times. V is TRBV5-5 and J is TRBJ2-7; a possible D gene is TRBD1 (5 bases). This CDR3 spans 16 amino acids. The V gene lost 0 bases and the J gene lost 0 bases, with 13 bases spanning the gap. Germline values: CDR1 SGHKS, CDR2 YYEKEE (reference sequence). The CDR3 loop reads CASSLALTATSYEQYF. CDR3 DNA sequence: TGTGCCAGCAGCTTGGCCCTGACAGCCACCTCCTACGAGCAGTACTTC.

Only a few counts were recorded for this clonotype. V gene TRBV5-1 combines with J gene TRBJ2-3, with TRBD2 matching over 12 bases. This CDR3 comprises 18 residues. V lost 4 bases to trimming and J lost 0 bases; unmatched junction nucleotides: 9. Germline V gene sequence: CDR1 SGHRS, CDR2 YFSETQ. The CDR3 DNA reads as TGCGCCAGCAGCACGGGACTAGCGGGCTCCACGAGCACAGATACGCAGTATTTT. This sequence encodes CASSTGLAGSTSTDTQYF.

This clonotype was observed at least ten times. This chain links TRBV7-6 with TRBJ2-1; D unclear. Per the germline V gene, CDR1 is SGHVS and CDR2 is FNYEAQ. The CDR3 sequence is 14 residues long. V lost 2 bases to trimming and J lost 5 bases, with 10 bases between them. For the CDR3, the DNA is TGTGCCAGCAGCTTACGCTACCAGAACAATGAGCAGTTCTTC. It yields the protein CASSLRYQNNEQFF.